This is a list of T cell receptor beta chains from one sample in a study of cytomegalovirus exposure and HLA in healthy donors. Clones were read by immunoSEQ multiplex PCR, and TCRdb kept only the in-frame ones, dropping some. The repertoire consists of tens of thousands of clones, with 84% occurring once and the leading ten covering approximately 4%. The sequenced sample was PBMCs. These receptors came from a woman between 18 and 30 years old in good health and CMV-seronegative. Both conserved end residues are part of each CDR3. The D gene is left open where the match is weak. Clone size is stated in some rows and not others, as once, few, many or a class when expanded.

cdr3_length d_call j_call v_call clone_size cdr3_nt cdr3_aa
15 TRBD2 TRBJ2-5 TRBV30 - TGTGCCTGGAGTCTGCTAGCGGGAGTGGGAGAGACCCAGTACTTC CAWSLLAGVGETQYF
17 TRBD2 TRBJ2-3 TRBV13 - TGTGCCAGCAGCCGGGTTAGCGGGAACCCTGGCACAGATACGCAGTATTTT CASSRVSGNPGTDTQYF
17 TRBD2 TRBJ2-1 TRBV19 - TGTGCCAGTAGGGATGCTAGCGGGAGAAGGTCCTACAATGAGCAGTTCTTC CASRDASGRRSYNEQFF
16 - TRBJ2-6 TRBV7-2 - TGTGCCAGCAGCTTAGTGGGCAGCTCTGGGGCCAACGTCCTGACTTTC CASSLVGSSGANVLTF
12 TRBD1 TRBJ1-2 TRBV5-1 - TGCGCCAGCAGAGACCCAGGGGGAGGCTACACCTTC CASRDPGGGYTF
13 - TRBJ2-1 TRBV4-1 - TGCGCCAGCAGCCTAGAGGCGGGCTATGAGCAGTTCTTC CASSLEAGYEQFF
15 TRBD2 TRBJ2-1 TRBV29-1 - TGCAGCGTTGAAGATCTTACGGCGGGAGGTGGTGAGCAGTTCTTC CSVEDLTAGGGEQFF
16 TRBD2 TRBJ2-1 TRBV6-5 - TGTGCCAGCAGTTATATAGCGGGGGGACCCTACAATGAGCAGTTCTTC CASSYIAGGPYNEQFF
14 - TRBJ1-1 TRBV18 - TGTGCCAGCTCACCACGGGGGGGAATTACTGAAGCTTTCTTT CASSPRGGITEAFF
20 - TRBJ2-7 TRBV21-1 once TGTGCCAGCAGCATACCGAGGACTAGCGAGAACCCAGGGCACTACTACGAGCAGTACTTC CASSIPRTSENPGHYYEQYF
13 TRBD1 TRBJ2-1 TRBV6-5 - TGTGCCAGCAGTTCGACAGGGGCCAATGAGCAGTTCTTC CASSSTGANEQFF